The clone carrying this T cell receptor (beta chain) was counted only a few times. Its antigen is unknown. Germline loops: CDR1 MNHEY, CDR2 SVGEGT. Trimming took 2 bases from V and 1 from J, leaving 11 bases between them. The CDR3 has 15 residues. Naive CD4+ T cells were purified with Tregs depleted by CD25. Study-wide results and caveats: The TCR gene usage of tumor memory CD4+ T cells clustered together with blood and lymph node memory CD4+ cells and with lymph node naive CD4+ cells. Tumor Tregs overlapped most with tumor, then blood, naive CD4+ cells.

Semi-nested PCR with Nested Universal Primer A followed constant-region reverse priming of full-length variable regions. TCRdb redid the calling of the 5' RACE reads with MiXCR, one entry per CDR3 protein. Of roughly 55,000 distinct CDR3 sequences in the sample, approximately 23% are singletons; the top ten hold 2.5% to 4%. The sequencing sample was made of tumor-infiltrating naive CD4+ T cells sorted from the breast tumor. Subset given: naive CD4+ T cells, CD4+CD45RA+CD25-. The sequence was obtained from a female donor with breast cancer. This chain uses TRBV6-2 or TRBV6-3 with TRBJ2-5; tentatively, D is TRBD1 or TRBD2 (7 bases each). This CDR3 reads CASSYAGGAQETQYF. Written as DNA, the CDR3 is TGTGCCAGCAGTTACGCAGGGGGGGCCCAAGAGACCCAGTACTTC.